This T cell receptor beta chain was obtained from a study of PD-1 blockade in classical Hodgkin lymphoma. Relapses following autologous stem cell transplantation were seen in all patients, with brentuximab vedotin exposure varying. The CDR3 covers 14 residues. CDR1 is SGHVS and CDR2 is FNYEAQ in the germline V gene. The germline V and J ends were trimmed by 4 bases and 6 bases, with 14 bases remaining between them. Using immunoSEQ multiplex PCR, the repertoire was profiled, and TCRdb retains in-frame clones only, with some absent. The sample shows 40,000 to 45,000 clones, over 75% of them seen only once. Broader study findings: Repertoire difference causes, possibly disease activity or prior therapy, remain undefined. According to reports, newly diagnosed patients had lower baseline TCR diversity than healthy donors, and relapsed/refractory patients had lower baseline TCR diversity still.

Turning to this clone: Its antigen is undetermined.

Material: peripheral blood mononuclear cells (PBMCs), obtained at baseline. The rearrangement uses TRBV7-6 and TRBJ2-3; D is perhaps TRBD2 (5 bases). This clonotype originated in a human donor with classical Hodgkin lymphoma. CDR3 amino acids: CASSSLALGDTQYF. The CDR3 DNA sequence: TGTGCCAGCAGCTCGTTAGCGCTCGGGGATACGCAGTATTTT.